This T cell receptor beta chain comes out of a study of cytomegalovirus exposure and HLA in healthy donors. The PCR made use of 60 Vbeta and 13 Jbeta primers. Per the original methods: As a later analysis found, there were 80 million or so unique TCR beta chains, of which approximately 10 million were shared. Repertoires were generated with immunoSEQ multiplex PCR, while TCRdb's copy carries only in-frame clones and drops some. D and trimming come from the DNA, and the V and J calls and clone size come from that table. The data show 150,000 to 200,000 clones, around 86% seen once. The CDR3 runs to 13 residues. Per the germline V gene, CDR1 is SGHTA and CDR2 is FQGTGA. V was clipped by 5 bases and J by 6 bases, with 11 bases between them.

The chain couples TRBV7-3 to TRBJ2-1; TRBD2 is a possible D gene (7 bases). This sequence originates from a man aged 50 to 59 in good health and CMV-seronegative. The sequencing input was PBMCs. The CDR3 sequence is CASSPRGGNEQFF. The DNA for the CDR3 is TGTGCCAGCAGCCCTAGGGGGGGCAATGAGCAGTTCTTC.